One and the same sample provided the 22 T cell receptor beta chains below, sequenced in a study of OX40 agonist ivuxolimab in advanced cancers. Libraries came from the immunoSEQ multiplex PCR assay. Here the immuneACCESS table is served through TCRdb, limited to in-frame sequences with V and J called. Missing clones are a known gap in these copies; in checked studies unresolved V genes cover under half, and the rest lacks a known reason. The sample data list some 52,000 clones, and roughly 83% of these were observed just once. Around 12% of the sample is in the top ten clones. This specimen consisted of CD4+ or CD8+ T cells sorted from blood, obtained in a trial of the OX40 agonist ivuxolimab. These receptors came from an adult with an advanced solid tumor such as melanoma, head and neck, liver or kidney cancer.

V is TRBV5-1 and J is TRBJ2-7; 9 bases fit TRBD1. The CDR3 has 14 amino acids. The germline V gene encodes CDR1 SGHRS and CDR2 YFSETQ. V shed 0 bases, J shed 3 bases, and the junction held 1 base outside the gene matches. This CDR3 reads CASSLDRGLYEQYF. The DNA of the CDR3 is TGCGCCAGCAGCTTGGACAGGGGGCTCTACGAGCAGTACTTC.

This clone was observed a few times. The chain recombines TRBV21-1 with TRBJ2-7. TRBV21-1 is an annotated pseudogene. The CDR3 totals 14 residues. In nucleotides, the CDR3 is TGTGCCAGCAGCAAAGTGGTAGGCACCTACGAGCAGTACGTC. Translating it yields CASSKVVGTYEQYV.

The rearrangement uses TRBV4-2 and TRBJ1-2, with 9 bases that match TRBD1. Germline values: CDR1 LGHNA, CDR2 YNFKEQ. Germline trimming cut 5 bases from V and 4 bases from J; bases unmatched to any gene: 11. The CDR3 runs 16 residues. CDR3 loop: CASSLALQGATYGYTF. CDR3 in DNA: TGTGCCAGCAGCTTGGCCCTACAGGGGGCGACCTATGGCTACACCTTC.

The genes are TRBV7-2 and TRBJ2-2; no clear D gene. Trimming shortened V by 3 bases and J by 7 bases, and 6 bases separated the two germline ends. Per germline, CDR1 SGHTA and CDR2 FQGNSA. This CDR3 spans 12 amino acids. The DNA for the CDR3 is TGTGCCAGCAGCTTTTTGGGCGGGGAGCTGTTTTTT. It yields the protein CASSFLGGELFF.

The gene calls are TRBV2 and TRBJ1-5, with a possible D match to TRBD1 (5 bases). The ends were cut back, 6 bases at V and 0 bases at J, with 12 bases in the middle. Germline CDR1 is SNHLY and CDR2 is FYNNEI. This CDR3 spans 15 amino acids. CDR3 region: CASRQQVYSNQPQHF. As DNA, the CDR3 is TGTGCCAGCAGACAACAGGTCTATAGCAATCAGCCCCAGCATTTT.

This chain uses TRBV14 with TRBJ1-6; D ambiguous. Germline V gives CDR1 SGHDN, CDR2 FVKESK. This CDR3 comprises 16 residues. Between the trimmed V and J ends, which lost 1 base and 0 bases, there was a span of 7 bases. The CDR3: CASSQVTSSYNSPLHF. The CDR3 nucleotides read TGTGCCAGCAGCCAAGTAACTAGCTCCTATAATTCACCCCTCCACTTT.

The genes are TRBV7-9 and TRBJ2-1, with 9 bases that match TRBD1. J was trimmed by 2 bases and V by 3 bases; bases with no gene match: 8. Germline V gene sequence: CDR1 SEHNR, CDR2 FQNEAQ (reference sequence). This CDR3 is 17 amino acids long. DNA for the CDR3: TGTGCCAGCAGCTTGACCAGGACAGGGGCCACCTACAATGAGCAGTTCTTC. It yields the protein CASSLTRTGATYNEQFF. Variable domain in full (rest from reference TRBV7-9 and TRBJ2-1): DTGVSQNPRHKITKRGQNVTFRCDPISEHNRLYWYRQTLGQGPEFLTYFQNEAQLEKSRLLSDRFSAERPKGSFSTLEIQRTEQGDSAMYLCASSLTRTGATYNEQFFGPGTRLTVL.

The chain couples TRBV5-6 to TRBJ1-6; TRBD1 might be the D (6 bases). The germline V and J ends were trimmed by 3 bases and 9 bases, with 13 bases remaining between them. CDR3 size: 14 residues. The germline V gene encodes CDR1 SGHDT and CDR2 YYEEEE. CDR3 amino acids: CASSYGTSLSPLHF. CDR3 bases: TGTGCCAGCAGCTACGGGACATCACTTTCACCCCTCCACTTT.

V and J are TRBV6-5 and TRBJ2-3, with D perhaps matching TRBD2 (6 bases). CDR1 is MNHEY and CDR2 is SVGAGI in the germline V gene. This CDR3 is built from 15 residues. V was shortened by 6 bases and J by 4 bases, with 17 bases between the two germline ends. CDR3 sequence reads: CASRPTGSQADTQYF. The DNA for the CDR3 is TGTGCCAGCAGACCAACCGGGAGCCAGGCAGATACGCAGTATTTT.

The V and J genes are TRBV9 and TRBJ1-4; D ambiguous. The germline CDR1 and CDR2 sequences are SGDLS and YYNGEE. Trimming removed 1 base at V and 0 bases at J, with 10 bases between. The length of the CDR3 is 16 residues. DNA of the CDR3: TGTGCCAGCAGCGTATTTGGGAGCGCAACTAATGAAAAACTGTTTTTT. It codes for CASSVFGSATNEKLFF.

The rearrangement joins TRBV11-3 to TRBJ2-3; 10 bases agree with TRBD2. The CDR3 consists of 15 residues. The V gene end was trimmed by 6 bases and the J gene end by 6 bases; junction bases not matched to a gene: 9. Germline values: CDR1 SGHNT, CDR2 YENEEA. The CDR3 region is CASSYEAGGLDTQYF. The CDR3 DNA follows: TGTGCCAGCAGTTACGAAGCGGGGGGGCTGGATACGCAGTATTTT.

The chain has TRBV7-2 and TRBJ2-5; 10 nucleotides line up with TRBD2. Germline V gives CDR1 SGHTA, CDR2 FQGNSA. The CDR3 runs 15 residues. The V gene end was trimmed by 6 bases and the J gene end by 6 bases; junction bases not matched to a gene: 10. The CDR3 spells CASSLRSSGGKTQYF. Here the CDR3 DNA reads TGTGCCAGCAGTCTTCGGTCTAGCGGGGGAAAGACCCAGTACTTC.

The chain recombines TRBV18 with TRBJ1-2; unclear D gene. This CDR3 contains 13 residues. With 2 bases removed from V and 2 bases from J, the gap between germline ends came to 6 bases. Germline CDR1 reads KGHSH; CDR2 reads LQKENI. The DNA of the CDR3 is TGTGCCAGCTCACCAGGAACGAACTATGGCTACACCTTC. Protein sequence: CASSPGTNYGYTF.

The V and J genes are TRBV15 and TRBJ2-4, with 11 bases matching TRBD1. Losses at the gene ends were 1 base for V and 8 bases for J; bases not matched to a gene: 4. Germline V gives CDR1 LNHNV, CDR2 YYDKDF (reference sequence). This CDR3 comprises 15 residues. The CDR3 nucleotides read TGTGCCACCAGCAGAGTCCCGGGACAGGGGGACATTCAGTACTTC. As protein: CATSRVPGQGDIQYF.

The gene calls are TRBV5-1 and TRBJ2-7; 13 bases match TRBD2. Germline CDR1 is SGHRS and CDR2 is YFSETQ. The junction had 11 bases not matched to a gene; V was cut back by 4 bases and J by 7 bases. The length of the CDR3 is 16 residues. The CDR3 DNA follows: TGCGCCAGCAGCAAAGGGACTAGCGGGGCCACGGAAGAGCAGTACTTC. Protein sequence: CASSKGTSGATEEQYF.

The chain is built from TRBV30 and TRBJ2-3; a weak D match, TRBD2 (7 bases). V gave up 6 bases and J gave up 8 bases, with 15 bases separating them. This CDR3 is 12 amino acids long. Germline CDR1 and CDR2: GTSNPN and SVGIG (reference sequence). The CDR3 is CACIGGGSTQYF. The CDR3 DNA sequence: TGTGCCTGCATAGGGGGGGGTTCTACGCAGTATTTT.

This clone was found once. V gene TRBV19 combines with J gene TRBJ1-5; D gene ambiguous. Germline values: CDR1 LNHDA, CDR2 SQIVND (reference sequence). Trimming cost V 7 bases and J 2 bases, with 15 bases left between them. CDR3 length: 15 residues. The CDR3 protein is CASILRGSGNQPQHF. The CDR3 nucleotides are TGTGCCAGTATTCTCCGCGGGTCTGGCAATCAGCCCCAGCATTTT.

The chain is built from TRBV28 and TRBJ1-2; unclear D gene. Trimming cost V 6 bases and J 10 bases, with 12 bases left between them. The CDR3 is made up of 11 amino acids. Germline values: CDR1 MDHEN, CDR2 SYDVKM. CDR3 sequence (DNA): TGTGCCAGCAGCTGGAGTCAGGACTACACCTTC. The encoded protein is CASSWSQDYTF.

The rearrangement links TRBV30 to TRBJ2-5, with D possibly TRBD2 on 7 matching bases. Per germline, CDR1 GTSNPN and CDR2 SVGIG (reference sequence). V was trimmed by 1 base and J by 3 bases, leaving 15 bases between them. The CDR3 is made up of 15 amino acids. CDR3 sequence: CAWSEGGGLEETQYF. In nucleotides, the CDR3 is TGTGCCTGGAGTGAGGGAGGGGGGCTGGAAGAGACCCAGTACTTC.

The V gene is TRBV5-8, the J gene TRBJ1-2; 7 bases map to TRBD1. The CDR3 runs 15 residues. The ends lost 0 bases at V and 4 bases at J; junction bases unmatched: 6. From germline, CDR1 is SGHTS and CDR2 YDEGEE. The CDR3 coding sequence is TGTGCCAGCAGCTTGGGACAGGGTCGGGGCTATGGCTACACCTTC. Translating it yields CASSLGQGRGYGYTF.

In this sample, this clone turned up a few times. This chain uses TRBV7-9 with TRBJ1-1, with a possible D match to TRBD1 (6 bases). This CDR3 comprises 13 residues. V lost 5 bases to trimming and J lost 4 bases, with 11 bases between them. Germline values: CDR1 SEHNR, CDR2 FQNEAQ (reference sequence). CDR3 region: CASSLTGPTEAFF. CDR3 in DNA: TGTGCCAGCAGCCTCACAGGGCCCACTGAAGCTTTCTTT.

V is TRBV7-9 and J is TRBJ1-2, with D tentatively TRBD1 (6 bases). There are 16 residues in the CDR3. Germline values: CDR1 SEHNR, CDR2 FQNEAQ (reference sequence). V lost 3 bases, J lost 0 bases, and 14 bases lay in between. The CDR3 DNA sequence: TGTGCCAGCAGCTTTAGGGGGAGGGAGACTAACTATGGCTACACCTTC. Residues: CASSFRGRETNYGYTF.